The T cell receptor (beta chain) described here comes from a study of blood T cell repertoires in COVID-19. This clone came up once. Germline trimming cut 2 bases from V and 3 bases from J; bases unmatched to any gene: 6. Germline V gene lookup returns CDR1 LNHDA and CDR2 SQIVND (reference sequence). The CDR3 has 15 residues. Clones were sequenced by immunoSEQ multiplex PCR, and TCRdb holds only the in-frame ones, with some missing. The sample includes over 150,000 clones, approximately 88% of them seen just once. Sequenced input: peripheral blood. The gene calls are TRBV19 and TRBJ1-2; 7 bases are a match to TRBD1. The TCR comes from a woman in her 40s with COVID-19, enrolled during active disease. CDR3: CASSIKGAVYYGYTF. Here the CDR3 DNA reads TGTGCCAGTAGTATAAAGGGGGCGGTATACTATGGCTACACCTTC.